The 24 T cell receptor beta chains below were found in one sample sequenced in a study of control samples from healthy donors and cancer patients. Profiled with immunoSEQ multiplex PCR; TCRdb holds only in-frame clones, not every one. The sample has tens of thousands of clones; over 85% are singletons. The sample comprised PBMCs. These receptors came from a man aged 25 to 40 with colorectal cancer.

This clone was picked up a small number of times. This rearrangement joins TRBV9 to TRBJ2-7; D may be TRBD1 (6 bases). The CDR3 loop spans 14 amino acids. Germline CDR1 is SGDLS and CDR2 is YYNGEE. V shed 0 bases and J shed 6 bases, with 13 bases lying between them. The CDR3 DNA reads TGTGCCAGCAGCGTAGGAATAGGGGGAAGCGAGCAGTACTTC. Its protein product is CASSVGIGGSEQYF.

The CDR3 region has the DNA TGTGCCAGCAGTTTTATAGGGAACACTGAAGCTTTCTTT. Its translation: CASSFIGNTEAFF. V gene TRBV12-3 or TRBV12-4 combines with J gene TRBJ1-1; D remains ambiguous. This CDR3 contains 13 residues. V shed 3 bases and J shed 1 base, with 6 bases lying between them.

The V gene is TRBV6-2 or TRBV6-3, the J gene TRBJ2-2; TRBD1 matches 7 bases. This CDR3 has 16 amino acids. Germline lookup yields CDR1 MNHEY and CDR2 SVGEGT. V lost 6 bases and J lost 1; bases outside the gene matches: 8. The CDR3: CASSHFRTGNTGELFF. The CDR3 bases are TGTGCCAGCAGCCACTTTAGGACAGGGAACACCGGGGAGCTGTTTTTT.

This clone was picked up a small number of times. The rearrangement links TRBV2 to TRBJ2-1; D is unclear. Per the germline V gene, CDR1 is SNHLY and CDR2 is FYNNEI. The length of the CDR3 is 13 residues. Trimming removed 6 bases from V and 5 bases from J, with 11 bases in between. CDR3 in amino acids: CASSPGIDNEQFF. The CDR3 nucleotides read TGTGCCAGCAGCCCCGGAATTGACAATGAGCAGTTCTTC.

The chain carries TRBV24-1 and TRBJ2-4, with D possibly TRBD2 on 5 matching bases. Trimming removed 4 bases from V and 9 bases from J, with 18 bases in between. Germline lookup yields CDR1 KGHDR and CDR2 SFDVKD. The CDR3 contains 15 residues. The CDR3 protein is CATSESGPPWGIQYF. The CDR3 nucleotides are TGTGCCACCAGTGAGAGCGGACCTCCTTGGGGCATTCAGTACTTC.

V and J are TRBV4-1 and TRBJ1-2, with 8 bases identical to TRBD1. V dropped 1 base and J dropped 3; count of bases not matched to a gene: 4. Germline-derived CDR1 and CDR2 are MGHRA and YSYEKL. The CDR3 is 15 residues long. CDR3 coding DNA: TGCGCCAGCAGCCAAGGACAGGGGTGGGACTATGGCTACACCTTC. Protein product: CASSQGQGWDYGYTF.

J is TRBJ1-1 and V is TRBV6-5; possibly TRBD1 for D (5 bases). Germline V lookup: CDR1 MNHEY, CDR2 SVGAGI. The CDR3 length is 13 residues. V was clipped by 2 bases and J by 7 bases, with 11 bases between them. In DNA, the CDR3 is TGTGCCAGCAGTTACGGAGGGGCAAATGAAGCTTTCTTT. Translation gives CASSYGGANEAFF.

This chain joins TRBV6-5 and TRBJ2-1; 8 bases match TRBD1. V gave up 4 bases and J gave up 6 bases; unmatched junction bases: 11. Germline CDR1 reads MNHEY; CDR2 reads SVGAGI. The CDR3 contains 16 residues. The chain's CDR3 is CASSFPTGQGSNEQFF. The DNA for the CDR3 is TGTGCCAGCAGTTTCCCCACCGGACAGGGAAGCAATGAGCAGTTCTTC.

The chain joins TRBV6-5 to TRBJ2-2; 7 bases are shared with TRBD1. The CDR3 extends over 14 amino acids. With 7 bases clipped from V and 4 bases from J, the junction kept 6 bases outside the gene matches. Germline V CDR1 and CDR2: MNHEY, SVGAGI. The CDR3 DNA is TGTGCCAGCAAAACAACAGGGGTCACCGGGGAGCTGTTTTTT. Amino acids: CASKTTGVTGELFF.

This chain uses TRBV20-1 with TRBJ1-2, with 7 bases that match TRBD1. This CDR3 contains 11 residues. The trim removed 5 bases at V and 8 bases at J, leaving 5 bases unmatched. The V gene's germline CDR1 is DFQATT and CDR2 SNEGSKA (reference sequence). The CDR3 reads CSASTGIGYTF. The CDR3 bases are TGCAGTGCTTCGACAGGGATAGGCTACACCTTC.

The V call is TRBV19, the J call TRBJ1-1, with D possibly matching TRBD1 (5 bases). Germline CDR1 reads LNHDA; CDR2 reads SQIVND (reference sequence). This CDR3 contains 14 residues. V gave up 7 bases and J gave up 7 bases, with 19 bases separating them. The CDR3 here is CASIGRGIRGEAFF. The CDR3 nucleotides are TGTGCCAGTATAGGGCGAGGGATAAGGGGTGAAGCTTTCTTT.

This clone turned up a few times. The chain is built from TRBV5-1 and TRBJ2-1, with unresolved D. The CDR3 extends over 14 amino acids. Trimming cost V 4 bases and J 3 bases, with 11 bases left between them. Per the germline V gene, CDR1 is SGHRS and CDR2 is YFSETQ. CDR3: CASSPDASYNEQFF. Written as DNA, the CDR3 is TGCGCCAGCAGCCCCGACGCGAGCTACAATGAGCAGTTCTTC.

This clone is a singleton in its sample. This sequence joins TRBV7-9 and TRBJ2-1, with D maybe TRBD2 (6 bases). V shed 4 bases and J shed 0 bases, with 13 bases lying between them. The germline V gene has CDR1 SEHNR and CDR2 FQNEAQ (reference sequence). This CDR3 is 16 amino acids long. The CDR3 here is CASSWGGVSSYNEQFF. The CDR3 DNA reads TGTGCCAGCAGCTGGGGCGGGGTGAGCTCCTACAATGAGCAGTTCTTC.

This chain uses TRBV11-2 with TRBJ1-5; perhaps TRBD1 as D (6 bases). V was shortened by 0 bases and J by 7 bases, with 13 bases between the two germline ends. The CDR3 has 15 amino acids. Per germline, CDR1 SGHAT and CDR2 FQNNGV. The CDR3 loop is CASSLDPGQRQPQHF. DNA of the CDR3: TGTGCCAGCAGCTTAGATCCCGGACAGCGCCAGCCCCAGCATTTT.

The chain combines TRBV6-4 with TRBJ2-3; 9 bases map to TRBD2. V lost 0 bases and J lost 4; bases outside the gene matches: 5. CDR1 is MRHNA, CDR2 SNTAGT, per germline. The CDR3 consists of 16 residues. CDR3 sequence (DNA): TGTGCCAGCAGTGACTCGCAGCGGGGGGACTCAGATACGCAGTATTTT. Residues: CASSDSQRGDSDTQYF.

The V and J genes are TRBV28 and TRBJ2-7; 8 nucleotides agree with TRBD1. Germline-derived CDR1 and CDR2 are MDHEN and SYDVKM. This CDR3 is 16 amino acids long. V gave up 1 base and J gave up 2 bases; unmatched junction bases: 7. The DNA for the CDR3 is TGTGCCAGCAGTTTATACCGGGACAGGTTACCCTACGAGCAGTACTTC. It yields the protein CASSLYRDRLPYEQYF. Using reference TRBV28 and TRBJ2-7 for the parts outside the CDR3, the full variable domain is DVKVTQSSRYLVKRTGEKVFLECVQDMDHENMFWYRQDPGLGLRLIYFSYDVKMKEKGDIPEGYSVSREKKERFSLILESASTNQTSMYLCASSLYRDRLPYEQYFGPGTRLTVT.

There are a few counts of this clone. The J gene is TRBJ1-5, the V gene TRBV10-3, with TRBD1 identical over 7 bases. The J segment lost 7 bases and the V segment lost 10 bases, leaving 10 bases of the junction unmatched. In germline, CDR1 is ENHRY, CDR2 SYGVKD. CDR3 length equals 13 residues. The CDR3 DNA is TGTGCCACTACAGGGGCGTCAGAGCAGCCCCAGCATTTT. The encoded protein is CATTGASEQPQHF.

The chain couples TRBV6-5 to TRBJ1-4, with D perhaps TRBD1 (6 bases). V was clipped by 4 bases and J by 7 bases, with 16 bases between them. CDR1 and CDR2 from the germline V gene are MNHEY and SVGAGI. The CDR3 has 15 residues. The CDR3 loop is CASSSIGGRIEKLFF. The CDR3 nucleotides read TGTGCCAGCAGTTCCATTGGGGGGCGAATTGAAAAACTGTTTTTT.

The V and J genes are TRBV4-2 and TRBJ1-1, with D tentatively TRBD1 (6 bases). V lost 3 bases to trimming and J lost 0 bases, with 17 bases between them. From germline, CDR1 is LGHNA and CDR2 YNFKEQ. The CDR3 covers 17 residues. CDR3 amino acids: CASSHFDRTLMNTEAFF. Written as DNA, the CDR3 is TGTGCCAGCAGCCATTTCGACAGGACTCTGATGAACACTGAAGCTTTCTTT.

The J gene is TRBJ1-3, the V gene TRBV7-9, with 10 nucleotides matching TRBD1. The CDR3 runs to 18 residues. Germline CDR1 reads SEHNR; CDR2 reads FQNEAQ (reference sequence). The ends lost 3 bases at V and 0 bases at J; junction bases unmatched: 8. CDR3 residues: CASSFIGQGDHSGNTIYF. The CDR3 nucleotides read TGTGCCAGCAGCTTCATAGGACAGGGGGATCACTCTGGAAACACCATATATTTT.

The V and J genes are TRBV12-5 and TRBJ2-7; weak D call: TRBD2 (7 bases). The ends were cut back, 0 bases at V and 0 bases at J, with 15 bases in the middle. The CDR3 extends over 17 amino acids. In germline, CDR1 is LGHNT, CDR2 FRNRAP. DNA for the CDR3: TGTGCTAGTGGTTTGGTAATGGGGGGGCTAGACTCCTACGAGCAGTACTTC. Protein product: CASGLVMGGLDSYEQYF.

This chain connects TRBV10-3 to TRBJ2-7; 8 bases agree with TRBD1. V trimming: 5 bases; J trimming: 5 bases; junction bases outside the gene matches: 8. The germline V gene encodes CDR1 ENHRY and CDR2 SYGVKD. This CDR3 region has 14 residues. CDR3 protein: CAISLGQGLDEQYV. The CDR3 DNA sequence: TGTGCCATCAGTCTAGGACAGGGACTCGACGAGCAGTACGTC.

The rearrangement links TRBV5-6 to TRBJ2-7; D is unresolved. The CDR3 length is 14 residues. The germline V and J ends were trimmed by 4 bases and 2 bases, with 13 bases remaining between them. From germline, CDR1 is SGHDT and CDR2 YYEEEE. The CDR3 reads CASSRRQSPYEQYF. For the CDR3, the DNA is TGTGCCAGCAGCCGTCGACAAAGCCCCTACGAGCAGTACTTC.

The chain recombines TRBV20-1 with TRBJ2-3, with D uncertain. In germline, CDR1 is DFQATT, CDR2 SNEGSKA (reference sequence). The CDR3 has 17 amino acids. V was cut by 7 bases and J by 3 bases, with 26 bases left in between. CDR3 sequence reads: CSGSPLDRGVGTDTQYF. The CDR3 region has the DNA TGCAGTGGTAGTCCATTGGACCGCGGAGTGGGAACAGATACGCAGTATTTT.